This TCR beta chain stems from a study of beta chain features in type 1 diabetes. Turning to the study itself: The patients were much like the healthy donors in age, gender and cell yields. All samples combined gave about 100 million sorted cells for examination.

Investigators reverse transcribed all isolated RNA, so they sequenced expressed TCRB transcripts. Libraries were prepared by immunoSEQ multiplex PCR; TCRdb keeps only in-frame clonotypes and omits some of them. The sample includes just under 150,000 clones, 10% of them seen just once. From germline, CDR1 is GTSNPN and CDR2 SVGIG (reference sequence). This CDR3 spans 11 amino acids. General study findings and limits: A cDNA-based sequencing approach could over-represent cells with high TCR expression.

Notes on this clone: As yet, its antigen is unknown. At one end, the junction sequence differs from germline, possibly due to a read error.

Via CD45RO/CCR7/CD25/CD127/CD95/CD27, cells of the CD4+ naive, central memory, regulatory and stem cell-like memory subsets were sorted. The receptor was derived from a man younger than 35 in good health. This rearrangement joins TRBV30 to TRBJ1-1; D gene unclear. Sequenced: naive CD4+ T cells from blood. The CDR3 DNA reads as TGTGCCTGGGGTGTGGAGGCTGAAGCTTTCTTT. This sequence encodes CAWGVEAEAFF.